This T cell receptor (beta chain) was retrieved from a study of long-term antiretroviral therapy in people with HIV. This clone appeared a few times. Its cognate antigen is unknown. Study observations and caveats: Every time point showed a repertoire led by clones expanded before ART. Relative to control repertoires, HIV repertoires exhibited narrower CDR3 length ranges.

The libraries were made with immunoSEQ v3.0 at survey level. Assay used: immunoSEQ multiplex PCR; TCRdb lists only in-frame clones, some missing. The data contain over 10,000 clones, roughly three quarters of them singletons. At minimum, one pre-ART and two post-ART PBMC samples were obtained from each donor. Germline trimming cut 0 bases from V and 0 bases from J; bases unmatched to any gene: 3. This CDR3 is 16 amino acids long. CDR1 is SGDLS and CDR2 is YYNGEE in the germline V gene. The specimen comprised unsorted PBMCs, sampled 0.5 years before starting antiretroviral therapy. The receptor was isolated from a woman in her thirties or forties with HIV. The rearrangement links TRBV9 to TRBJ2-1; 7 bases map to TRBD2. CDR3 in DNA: TGTGCCAGCAGCGTAGACCCTAGCGGCTCCTACAATGAGCAGTTCTTC. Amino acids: CASSVDPSGSYNEQFF. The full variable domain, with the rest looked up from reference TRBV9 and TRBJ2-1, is DSGVTQTPKHLITATGQRVTLRCSPRSGDLSVYWYQQSLDQGLQFLIQYYNGEERAKGNILERFSAQQFPDLHSELNLSSLELGDSALYFCASSVDPSGSYNEQFFGPGTRLTVL.